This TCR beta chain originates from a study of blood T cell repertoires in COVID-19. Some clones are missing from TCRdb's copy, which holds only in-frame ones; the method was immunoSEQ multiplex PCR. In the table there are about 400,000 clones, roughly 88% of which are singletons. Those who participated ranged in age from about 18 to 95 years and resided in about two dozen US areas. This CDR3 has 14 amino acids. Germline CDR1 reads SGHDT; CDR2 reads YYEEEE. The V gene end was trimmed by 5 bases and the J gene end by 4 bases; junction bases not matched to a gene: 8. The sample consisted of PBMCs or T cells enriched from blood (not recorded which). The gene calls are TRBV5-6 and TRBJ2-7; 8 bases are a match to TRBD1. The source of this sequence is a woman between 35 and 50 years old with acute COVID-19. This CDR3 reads CASSQTGQGYEQYF. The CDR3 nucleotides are TGTGCCAGCAGTCAAACCGGACAGGGATACGAGCAGTACTTC.